These 21 T cell receptor beta chains originate from one sample sequenced in a study of vaccination effects on CD4 cells after COVID-19. Before sequencing took place, the ViraFEST assay used viral peptide pools to expand antigen-specific CD4+ T cells. Following an approximately eleven-day culture, CD4+ T cells were purified. Either the BNT162b2 or mRNA-1273 vaccine was given to participants in two doses. Repertoires were generated with immunoSEQ multiplex PCR, while TCRdb's copy carries only in-frame clones and drops some. Among about 22,000 clones listed, approximately 72% were seen once. The antigens these receptors bind are not known. The material was CD4+ T cells from PBMCs cultured with HCoV-NL63 spike peptides, obtained after COVID-19 vaccination. The source is a human donor who received a COVID-19 vaccine.

V and J are TRBV7-2 and TRBJ2-1; 12 bases agree with TRBD2. The CDR3 length is 16 residues. Trimming cost V 3 bases and J 8 bases; bases outside gene matches: 8. Looked up from germline, CDR1 is SGHTA and CDR2 is FQGNSA. CDR3 bases: TGTGCCAGCAGCTTTTCTAGCGGGGGGGCGTGGGATGAGCAGTTCTTC. Protein: CASSFSSGGAWDEQFF.

V and J are TRBV18 and TRBJ2-5; no clear D gene. Between the trimmed V and J ends, which lost 2 bases and 7 bases, there was a span of 11 bases. The CDR3 has 13 amino acids. Germline CDR1 is KGHSH and CDR2 is LQKENI. CDR3 protein: CASSPDTIGTQYF. The DNA of the CDR3 is TGTGCCAGCTCACCAGATACGATCGGGACCCAGTACTTC.

This sequence joins TRBV9 and TRBJ2-1; 9 nucleotides match TRBD2. The CDR3 consists of 14 residues. CDR1 and CDR2 (germline): SGDLS, YYNGEE. Germline trimming cut 7 bases from V and 6 bases from J; bases unmatched to any gene: 8. The CDR3 protein is CASGRAGGLNEQFF. The CDR3 bases are TGTGCCAGCGGACGGGCGGGGGGGCTCAATGAGCAGTTCTTC.

The rearrangement links TRBV18 to TRBJ2-3; possible D gene TRBD1, 6 bases. V was trimmed by 3 bases and J by 5 bases, leaving 12 bases between them. Germline V gene lookup returns CDR1 KGHSH and CDR2 LQKENI. The CDR3 is made up of 14 amino acids. This CDR3 reads CASSPWGLGDTQYF. The CDR3, as DNA: TGTGCCAGCTCACCCTGGGGGCTTGGAGATACGCAGTATTTT.

CDR3 bases: TGTGCCAGCAGCCCAGGGGCGTCGGCGGAGACCCAGTACTTC. This codes for CASSPGASAETQYF. The chain joins TRBV7-9 to TRBJ2-5; D is perhaps TRBD1 (6 bases). The V end was cut by 5 bases, the J end by 5 bases, with 15 bases between. The CDR3 runs 14 residues. Germline CDR1 SEHNR, CDR2 FQNEAQ (reference sequence). The full variable domain, rest sourced from reference TRBV7-9 and TRBJ2-5, is DTGVSQNPRHKITKRGQNVTFRCDPISEHNRLYWYRQTLGQGPEFLTYFQNEAQLEKSRLLSDRFSAERPKGSFSTLEIQRTEQGDSAMYLCASSPGASAETQYFGPGTRLLVL.

This clone was counted between two and nine times. The genes are TRBV6-6 and TRBJ1-6; possibly TRBD1 for D (5 bases). Trimming took 6 bases from V and 7 from J, leaving 16 bases between them. CDR1 is MNHNY and CDR2 is SVGAGI in the germline V gene (reference sequence). This CDR3 is 15 amino acids long. CDR3: CASSSRERGNSPLHF. The CDR3 DNA reads as TGTGCCAGCAGCTCACGGGAGCGGGGGAATTCACCCCTCCACTTT.

The chain joins TRBV13 to TRBJ2-7; 7 bases line up with TRBD2. Germline V lookup: CDR1 PRHDT, CDR2 FYEKMQ (reference sequence). Trimming removed 3 bases from V and 0 bases from J; junction bases left unmatched: 5. The CDR3 loop spans 15 amino acids. CDR3 in amino acids: CASSLGGSYSYEQYF. The CDR3 DNA follows: TGTGCCAGCAGCTTGGGGGGGTCGTACTCCTACGAGCAGTACTTC.

V and J are TRBV15 and TRBJ2-1; the D gene is possibly TRBD1 (5 bases). The CDR3 sequence is 13 residues long. Germline loops: CDR1 LNHNV, CDR2 YYDKDF (reference sequence). Trimming pared 0 bases from V and 11 bases from J, leaving 11 bases between. The chain's CDR3 is CATSRDQGLKQFF. CDR3 bases: TGTGCCACCAGCAGAGATCAGGGCCTTAAGCAGTTCTTC.

The chain carries TRBV5-1 and TRBJ1-4, with 12 bases fitting TRBD1. This CDR3 comprises 16 residues. J gave up 4 bases and V 4 bases, and 5 bases lay outside the gene matches. Germline V gene lookup returns CDR1 SGHRS and CDR2 YFSETQ. CDR3 in amino acids: CASSTGQGAGNEKLFF. In DNA, the CDR3 is TGCGCCAGCAGCACGGGACAGGGGGCGGGTAATGAAAAACTGTTTTTT.

The chain joins TRBV10-3 to TRBJ1-2, with TRBD1 matching 7 bases. CDR3 size: 15 residues. J was trimmed by 1 base and V by 7 bases; bases with no gene match: 9. The germline CDR1 and CDR2 sequences are ENHRY and SYGVKD. CDR3 in DNA: TGTGCCATCAACTCCGGACAGGACAATAACTATGGCTACACCTTC. This sequence encodes CAINSGQDNNYGYTF.

This clone is judged medium-sized. This chain connects TRBV5-4 to TRBJ1-4, with 7 nucleotides matching TRBD1. This CDR3 has 14 amino acids. Germline lookup yields CDR1 SGHNT and CDR2 YYREEE (reference sequence). The J segment lost 10 bases and the V segment lost 3 bases, leaving 9 bases of the junction unmatched. The CDR3 protein is CASSSTGDSGKLFF. The CDR3 DNA reads TGTGCCAGCAGCTCCACAGGGGATAGCGGAAAACTGTTTTTT.

Only one count was recorded for this clone. The V gene is TRBV18, the J gene TRBJ2-7; unclear D gene. CDR1 is KGHSH, CDR2 LQKENI, per germline. The CDR3 is made up of 15 amino acids. V gave up 3 bases and J gave up 2 bases, with 14 bases separating them. CDR3 DNA: TGTGCCAGCTCACCTCCGGCTAACCCAACCTACGAGCAGTACTTC. This translates into CASSPPANPTYEQYF.

This rearrangement joins TRBV5-4 to TRBJ2-3; 8 bases fit TRBD2. The CDR3 covers 13 residues. Germline-derived CDR1 and CDR2 are SGHNT and YYREEE (reference sequence). The V and J ends lost 9 bases and 1 base, in that order; junction bases with no gene match: 4. CDR3 region: CANGRGGTDTQYF. The CDR3 DNA reads TGTGCCAACGGGAGGGGTGGCACAGATACGCAGTATTTT. Full variable domain (missing parts from reference TRBV5-4 and TRBJ2-3): ETGVTQSPTHLIKTRGQQVTLRCSSQSGHNTVSWYQQALGQGPQFIFQYYREEENGRGNFPPRFSGLQFPNYSSELNVNALELDDSALYLCANGRGGTDTQYFGPGTRLTVL.

V gene TRBV5-5 combines with J gene TRBJ2-1; D remains unclear. Trimming cost V 4 bases and J 0 bases, with 11 bases left between them. The CDR3 length is 15 residues. Germline V CDR1 and CDR2: SGHKS, YYEKEE (reference sequence). Here the CDR3 reads CASSVLVSSYNEQFF. The CDR3 DNA reads as TGTGCCAGCAGCGTTCTCGTTAGCTCCTACAATGAGCAGTTCTTC.

Comment on this clone: Compared with germline, one end of the junction differs, possibly owing to a read error. This chain uses TRBV10-3 with TRBJ1-5; D is perhaps TRBD1 (6 bases). The CDR3 has 13 residues. Germline V gene sequence: CDR1 ENHRY, CDR2 SYGVKD. The CDR3 nucleotides are TGCCATCAGTGGGGGCCTCCCCGTGAGCCCCAGCATTTT. This encodes CHQWGPPREPQHF.

The V call is TRBV5-4, the J call TRBJ2-1; 12 bases are shared with TRBD1. Trimming took 4 bases from V and 6 from J; bases not matched to a gene: 2. In germline, CDR1 is SGHNT, CDR2 YYREEE (reference sequence). The length of the CDR3 is 14 residues. The CDR3 here is CASSRDRGLNEQFF. CDR3 in DNA: TGTGCCAGCAGCCGGGACAGGGGGCTCAATGAGCAGTTCTTC. The whole variable domain, filled in from reference TRBV5-4 and TRBJ2-1, reads ETGVTQSPTHLIKTRGQQVTLRCSSQSGHNTVSWYQQALGQGPQFIFQYYREEENGRGNFPPRFSGLQFPNYSSELNVNALELDDSALYLCASSRDRGLNEQFFGPGTRLTVL.

The rearrangement links TRBV19 to TRBJ2-2; TRBD2 matches 8 bases. The junction had 4 bases not matched to a gene; V was cut back by 3 bases and J by 4 bases. From germline, CDR1 is LNHDA and CDR2 SQIVND (reference sequence). The CDR3 totals 15 residues. The CDR3: CASSMGLGVTGELFF. The CDR3 DNA follows: TGTGCCAGTAGTATGGGACTAGGGGTCACCGGGGAGCTGTTTTTT.

The chain couples TRBV21-1 to TRBJ1-1; the D call in the table, TRBD1, was not verified against the DNA. TRBV21-1 is annotated as a pseudogene. The CDR3 is 14 amino acids. The CDR3 DNA follows: TGTGCCAGCAGCAAAGGGGGCACAGACACTGAAGCTTTCTTT. It is translated as CASSKGGTDTEAFF.

The gene calls are TRBV7-9 and TRBJ1-3; D is unclear. The CDR3 consists of 15 residues. Trimming shortened V by 1 base and J by 0 bases, and 7 bases separated the two germline ends. Germline V gene data show CDR1 as SEHNR and CDR2 as FQNEAQ (reference sequence). Here the CDR3 DNA reads TGTGCCAGCAGCTTAGACGTTTTCTCTGGAAACACCATATATTTT. This sequence encodes CASSLDVFSGNTIYF.

The gene calls are TRBV4-2 and TRBJ1-3, with D uncertain. Trimming took off 0 bases at V and 1 base at J, with 7 bases between the two ends. The CDR3 extends over 15 amino acids. CDR1 is LGHNA, CDR2 YNFKEQ, per germline. CDR3 sequence: CASSQDMQSGNTIYF. The DNA for the CDR3 is TGTGCCAGCAGCCAAGATATGCAGTCTGGAAACACCATATATTTT.

The chain employs TRBV6-5 and TRBJ1-1; D ambiguous. This CDR3 spans 14 amino acids. The germline V gene has CDR1 MNHEY and CDR2 SVGAGI. V lost 2 bases to trimming and J lost 1 base, with 8 bases between them. DNA for the CDR3: TGTGCCAGCAGTTACATATTGGGGAACACTGAAGCTTTCTTT. This encodes CASSYILGNTEAFF.